Given below is one TCR beta chain in context. This clone has just a few counts. The antigen it binds to is not known. It has no much larger one-base neighbor in the sample; base qualities were not kept. These data come from a study of beta chain features in type 1 diabetes (dated by TCRdb to between 2018 and 2020). Looking at the study overall: Mean age, gender distribution, total cell number and subset yield were not different between patients and healthy donors. Across all samples, about 110 million sorted cells were examined, and cell number per subset correlated strongly with RNA yield. Naive and central memory subsets were obtained from all 28 donors, but regulatory and stem cell-like memory subsets were isolated from only 8 patients and about 8 healthy donors. The study compared the TCRB repertoires of sorted circulating CD4+ T cell subsets in recently diagnosed type 1 diabetes patients with those in matched healthy donors. Overall study results and their limits: A moderate but significant shortening of TCRB CDR3 length was observed in type 1 diabetes patients in all four CD4+ subsets. Because the HLA sub-analyses included only small numbers of individuals, any influence of HLA type on TCRB rearrangement was left unresolved. The naive, central memory and regulatory TCRB repertoires appeared to resemble one another more closely among patients than among healthy donors. Shorter templates might have been favored by PCR, but patient and control samples were amplified and corrected together, so both groups would have been affected equally by any skew. Fewer insertions and more nucleotide deletions at VDJ recombination sites were observed in patients with type 1 diabetes, implying thymic rearrangement abnormalities. Sequencing cDNA rather than genomic DNA could over-represent highly expressing activated cells, although activation and CD3 levels did not differ between groups.

V loses 6 bases, J loses 5 bases, and the germline ends lie 16 bases apart. CDR1 and CDR2, looked up from the germline V gene (reference sequence), are SEHNR and FQNEAQ. The CDR3 numbers 14 residues from cysteine through phenylalanine. Only CDR3 DNA is held: 42 bases, read in frame from base 1. All of the isolated RNA was reverse transcribed with the High Capacity cDNA Reverse Transcription Kit, so expressed TCRB transcripts were sequenced. Deep immunoSEQ sequencing was performed on naive, central memory and regulatory T cell samples, with an average of around 3.4 million total reads per sample. Sorted cells were lysed in RLT buffer, and RNA was extracted using DNase-treated RNeasy Micro or Mini kits according to cell number. Each cell subset was processed separately to prevent cross-contamination, with patient and healthy donor samples processed together. The immunoSEQ multiplex PCR was used to amplify TCRB sequences from cDNA, generating 87-bp fragments that spanned the CDR3 region. Sequencing of the amplicons was performed on the Illumina HiSeq platform. In the original analysis: Synthetic template baselines were used to correct PCR bias computationally, reads within Hamming distance 2 were collapsed, and singletons that could not be merged were discarded. Reads were aligned to IMGT to assign V, D and J genes, CDR3 length, and insertions or deletions at six rearrangement sites. Within each subset, clonotype counts were normalized to sorted cell number, and only after that were true diversity and Gini coefficients computed with the tcR R package. Repertoire sharing was quantified using the overlap coefficient calculated on TCRB nucleotide sequences. Out-of-frame TCRB sequences from naive cells were analyzed to stand in for the pre-selection repertoire. Held by TCRdb, this immuneACCESS table contains in-frame sequences only and omits some clones. Under half of the omission traces to an unresolved V gene where checked; the cause of the rest is unknown. V and J calls and clone size are those listed in that table; D and trimming were worked out from the DNA. The table for this sample lists about 330,000 clones; roughly 9.6% of them were counted only once. The top ten clones comprise 0.015% of the sample.

Each donor gave one peripheral blood draw, approximately 0.11 L on average, collected into heparinised tubes. Using a panel that included CD45RO, CCR7, CD25, CD127, CD95 and CD27, naive, central memory, regulatory and stem cell-like memory CD4+ T cells were sorted on a BD FACSAria II. Purity was above 98% for every sorted population. Right away, PBMCs were isolated by Lymphoprep density gradient centrifugation and were stained directly, with no culture step. So that batch effects would be minimized, each experiment stained and sorted samples in pairs, pairing one healthy donor with one patient. The source of this sequence is a woman aged 25 to 39 in good health. The sequenced sample consisted of naive CD4+ T cells from blood. The cell subset or site label, read with the paper, signifies: true naive CD4+ T cells. The chain is assembled from TRBV7-9 and TRBJ1-2; perhaps TRBD1 is the D gene, with 5 bases matching. The DNA sequence is TGTGCCAGCAGTTCGGACTGGGGGGGGTATGGCTACACCTTC. Its protein is CASSSDWGGYGYTF. The variable domain in full, with residues beyond the CDR3 obtained from the reference TRBV7-9 and TRBJ1-2 genes, is DTGVSQNPRHKITKRGQNVTFRCDPISEHNRLYWYRQTLGQGPEFLTYFQNEAQLEKSRLLSDRFSAERPKGSFSTLEIQRTEQGDSAMYLCASSSDWGGYGYTFGSGTRLTVV.